The clone carrying this TCR beta chain was found a few times. Its specificity is not known. The CDR3 is 12 amino acids. Trimming removed 6 bases at V and 4 bases at J, with 7 bases between. The germline V gene has CDR1 LGHDT and CDR2 YNNKEL (reference sequence). Then a second PCR, running roughly 6 to 12 cycles, was carried out with a sample-barcoded 5' primer and a J-beta primer mix. CDR3-containing paired-end reads numbered at least 2.5 million in each sample. In TCRdb, the 5' RACE reads were re-called with MiXCR into one record per CDR3 protein. The sample has around 800,000 distinct CDR3 sequences, under 30% seen once. The data are from a study of blood T cells in healthy people across ages. Study results and limitations: Diversity of TCR beta per million T cells declined in a roughly linear way with age.

These data also featured in a second study, about T cells of mothers and their children. That source notes: No clone of persistent microchimeric T cells was detected.

The clonotype comes from a boy aged 5-17 years in good health. Sequencing was performed on blood. The chain joins TRBV3-1 to TRBJ2-1, with D hard to call. This CDR3 is CASRAGYNEQFF. DNA for the CDR3: TGTGCCAGCAGGGCAGGATACAATGAGCAGTTCTTC.